This T cell receptor (beta chain) comes out of a study of T-cell memory formation after mild COVID-19. V lost 5 bases and J 0 bases, leaving 17 bases between the germline ends. Germline V lookup: CDR1 SQVTM, CDR2 ANQGSEA. This CDR3 comprises 15 residues. TCRdb re-called the 5' RACE reads with MiXCR, one entry per CDR3 protein. The sample has some 190,000 distinct CDR3 sequences; roughly 18% are singletons. This rearrangement joins TRBV29-1 to TRBJ2-7; TRBD2 is a possible D gene (6 bases). This TCR derives from an adult woman who had mild COVID-19 (a few samples of this study predate the infection). Cell type and time point are not known. The sequenced sample consisted of PBMCs or a T cell subset sorted from them (not recorded which). This CDR3 is CSVRPGTLSSYEQYF. CDR3 DNA sequence: TGCAGCGTTAGACCCGGGACTCTAAGCTCCTACGAGCAGTACTTC.